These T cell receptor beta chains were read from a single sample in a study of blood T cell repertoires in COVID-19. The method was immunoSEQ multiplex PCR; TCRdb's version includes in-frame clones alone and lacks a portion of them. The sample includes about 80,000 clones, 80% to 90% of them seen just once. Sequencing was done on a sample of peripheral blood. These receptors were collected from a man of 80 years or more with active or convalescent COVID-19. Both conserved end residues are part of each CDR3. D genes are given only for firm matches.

CDR3aa: CASSPPASAGDTQYF
j_gene: TRBJ2-3
v_gene: TRBV18
d_gene: .

CDR3aa: CASSPKGTGGFGNTIYF
j_gene: TRBJ1-3
v_gene: TRBV3-1/TRBV3-2
d_gene: TRBD1

CDR3aa: CASSVLAGGGNTIYF
j_gene: TRBJ1-3
v_gene: TRBV9
d_gene: TRBD1

CDR3aa: CASSLEGGSSYNEQFF
j_gene: TRBJ2-1
v_gene: TRBV5-1
d_gene: .

CDR3aa: CATSRERGGGRRNTEAFF
j_gene: TRBJ1-1
v_gene: TRBV15
d_gene: .

CDR3aa: CASSLGRGMGNQPQHF
j_gene: TRBJ1-5
v_gene: TRBV7-2
d_gene: .

CDR3aa: CASSRDRAQPQHF
j_gene: TRBJ1-5
v_gene: TRBV5-8
d_gene: TRBD1

CDR3aa: CASSLVWTPSTGELFF
j_gene: TRBJ2-2
v_gene: TRBV11-2
d_gene: .

CDR3aa: CASRLLQGDNEKLFF
j_gene: TRBJ1-4
v_gene: TRBV6-5
d_gene: TRBD1

CDR3aa: CASSQEVTGGLINSPLHF
j_gene: TRBJ1-6
v_gene: TRBV4-3
d_gene: TRBD1

CDR3aa: CASSRELTYEQYF
j_gene: TRBJ2-7
v_gene: TRBV3-1/TRBV3-2
d_gene: .

CDR3aa: CASSPSGLADSSYNEQFF
j_gene: TRBJ2-1
v_gene: TRBV11-2
d_gene: TRBD2

CDR3aa: CASSSPSDSYEQYF
j_gene: TRBJ2-7
v_gene: TRBV7-9
d_gene: .

CDR3aa: CASSTQVTTEAFF
j_gene: TRBJ1-1
v_gene: TRBV3-1/TRBV3-2
d_gene: .

CDR3aa: CASSPPPGRNTEAFF
j_gene: TRBJ1-1
v_gene: TRBV18
d_gene: .

CDR3aa: CASSPDAGSSDTQYF
j_gene: TRBJ2-3
v_gene: TRBV18
d_gene: .

CDR3aa: CASSLGQGSQPQHF
j_gene: TRBJ1-5
v_gene: TRBV5-1
d_gene: TRBD1

CDR3aa: CASSLFAGGTGELFF
j_gene: TRBJ2-2
v_gene: TRBV7-2
d_gene: TRBD2

CDR3aa: CAWSVGLLSSYEQYF
j_gene: TRBJ2-7
v_gene: TRBV30
d_gene: .

CDR3aa: CASSKRTGNTEAFF
j_gene: TRBJ1-1
v_gene: TRBV4-2
d_gene: TRBD1

CDR3aa: CSVEDYSNEQFF
j_gene: TRBJ2-1
v_gene: TRBV29-1
d_gene: .

CDR3aa: CASSIWGRSDEQYF
j_gene: TRBJ2-7
v_gene: TRBV19
d_gene: .

CDR3aa: CASSSPLNYEQYF
j_gene: TRBJ2-7
v_gene: TRBV12-3/TRBV12-4
d_gene: .

CDR3aa: CASRQTGVNTIYF
j_gene: TRBJ1-3
v_gene: TRBV25-1
d_gene: TRBD1

CDR3aa: CASSTQQGSYTEAFF
j_gene: TRBJ1-1
v_gene: TRBV18
d_gene: .

CDR3aa: CASSLAPTGAPYEQYF
j_gene: TRBJ2-7
v_gene: TRBV5-1
d_gene: TRBD1

CDR3aa: CASSETGTGNSGNTIYF
j_gene: TRBJ1-3
v_gene: TRBV5-1
d_gene: TRBD1

CDR3aa: CASSHGQGNSPLHF
j_gene: TRBJ1-6
v_gene: TRBV5-1
d_gene: TRBD1

CDR3aa: CASSPGAANYGYTF
j_gene: TRBJ1-2
v_gene: TRBV3-1/TRBV3-2
d_gene: .

CDR3aa: CASSFGLAGGLRSTDTQYF
j_gene: TRBJ2-3
v_gene: TRBV9
d_gene: TRBD2

CDR3aa: CASSLDSGPYNEQFF
j_gene: TRBJ2-1
v_gene: TRBV7-2
d_gene: .

CDR3aa: CAWHSGSYEQYF
j_gene: TRBJ2-7
v_gene: TRBV30
d_gene: .

CDR3aa: CASRSTGNTEAFF
j_gene: TRBJ1-1
v_gene: TRBV10-1
d_gene: .

CDR3aa: CASSSRTRSYEQYF
j_gene: TRBJ2-7
v_gene: TRBV7-2
d_gene: .

CDR3aa: CASSYSTRGDTEAFF
j_gene: TRBJ1-1
v_gene: TRBV6-5
d_gene: TRBD1

CDR3aa: CASSRGTQRWDTDTQYF
j_gene: TRBJ2-3
v_gene: TRBV19
d_gene: .

CDR3aa: CASSRTGTYEQYF
j_gene: TRBJ2-7
v_gene: TRBV6-5
d_gene: TRBD1

CDR3aa: CASSLAVTGGHSEAFF
j_gene: TRBJ1-1
v_gene: TRBV5-1
d_gene: TRBD1

CDR3aa: CASSLPFYRQGGNGYTF
j_gene: TRBJ1-2
v_gene: TRBV28
d_gene: TRBD1

CDR3aa: CASKTVRDTKNEQYF
j_gene: TRBJ2-7
v_gene: TRBV27
d_gene: .

CDR3aa: CASSPLGSQGASGNTIYF
j_gene: TRBJ1-3
v_gene: TRBV5-5
d_gene: TRBD1

CDR3aa: CASSATWGLAEVDQETQYF
j_gene: TRBJ2-5
v_gene: TRBV13
d_gene: TRBD2

CDR3aa: CAWSRSTGGYQPQHF
j_gene: TRBJ1-5
v_gene: TRBV30
d_gene: TRBD1

CDR3aa: CAWSGGGGQGANTEAFF
j_gene: TRBJ1-1
v_gene: TRBV30
d_gene: TRBD1

CDR3aa: CASAPSGSGGTDTQYF
j_gene: TRBJ2-3
v_gene: TRBV5-1
d_gene: TRBD2